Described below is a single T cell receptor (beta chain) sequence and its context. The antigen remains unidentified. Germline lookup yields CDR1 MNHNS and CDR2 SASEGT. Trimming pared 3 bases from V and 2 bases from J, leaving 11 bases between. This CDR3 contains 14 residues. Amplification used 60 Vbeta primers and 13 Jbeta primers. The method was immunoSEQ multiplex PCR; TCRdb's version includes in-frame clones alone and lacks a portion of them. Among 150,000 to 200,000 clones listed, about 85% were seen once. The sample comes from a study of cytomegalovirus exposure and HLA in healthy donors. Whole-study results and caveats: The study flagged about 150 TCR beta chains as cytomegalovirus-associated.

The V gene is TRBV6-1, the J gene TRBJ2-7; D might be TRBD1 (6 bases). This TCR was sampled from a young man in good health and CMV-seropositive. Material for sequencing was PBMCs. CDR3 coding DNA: TGTGCCAGCAGTGATTGGACAGAGACCTACGAGCAGTACTTC. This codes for CASSDWTETYEQYF.